Below, 20 T cell receptor beta chains from the same sample are listed, as sequenced in a study of cytomegalovirus exposure and HLA in healthy donors. The primer mix had 60 Vbeta and 13 Jbeta primers. Produced via immunoSEQ multiplex PCR; TCRdb's table is partial and in-frame only. There are approximately 100,000 clones in the sample; about 83% occur only once, and approximately 5.1% lies in the top ten. Sequenced: PBMCs. The origin of the receptors is a female donor in good health and CMV-seropositive.

The chain combines TRBV6-5 with TRBJ2-3; possibly TRBD1 for D (6 bases). Per germline, CDR1 MNHEY and CDR2 SVGAGI. The CDR3 is 15 amino acids. V lost 6 bases, J lost 0 bases, and 13 bases lay in between. The CDR3: CASRGGRTSTDTQYF. The CDR3 coding sequence is TGTGCCAGCAGAGGGGGTCGAACTAGCACAGATACGCAGTATTTT.

This sequence joins TRBV4-3 and TRBJ2-2; D is ambiguous. V lost 4 bases, J lost 4 bases, and 19 bases lay in between. The CDR3 runs to 17 residues. The germline V gene has CDR1 LGHNA and CDR2 YSLEER. As DNA, the CDR3 is TGCGCCAGCAGCCTCATGGTCGGCCCTTCGGGCACCGGGGAGCTGTTTTTT. It is translated as CASSLMVGPSGTGELFF.

This rearrangement joins TRBV19 to TRBJ2-2; possible D gene TRBD2, 6 bases. V lost 5 bases and J lost 5, with 12 bases in between. Germline V gene sequence: CDR1 LNHDA, CDR2 SQIVND (reference sequence). The CDR3 covers 14 residues. CDR3 coding DNA: TGTGCCAGTAGTTTCGCAGGGAGGACCGGGGAGCTGTTTTTT. Amino acid sequence: CASSFAGRTGELFF.

The chain has TRBV5-1 and TRBJ2-7, with 9 bases matching TRBD2. Germline V gene lookup returns CDR1 SGHRS and CDR2 YFSETQ. This CDR3 spans 14 amino acids. With V trimmed by 3 bases and J by 3 bases, 4 bases remained unmatched. The CDR3 spells CASSSGTSNYEQYF. The CDR3 bases are TGCGCCAGCAGCTCGGGGACTAGCAACTACGAGCAGTACTTC.

The chain employs TRBV18 and TRBJ1-4, with unresolved D. The V gene lost 6 bases and the J gene lost 0 bases, with 8 bases spanning the gap. Germline loops: CDR1 KGHSH, CDR2 LQKENI. The CDR3 contains 14 residues. The CDR3 bases are TGTGCCAGCTCCCTAGTTGCAACTAATGAAAAACTGTTTTTT. Protein product: CASSLVATNEKLFF. The full variable domain, with the rest looked up from reference TRBV18 and TRBJ1-4, is NAGVMQNPRHLVRRRGQEARLRCSPMKGHSHVYWYRQLPEEGLKFMVYLQKENIIDESGMPKERFSAEFPKEGPSILRIQQVVRGDSAAYFCASSLVATNEKLFFGSGTQLSVL.

The chain links TRBV20-1 to TRBJ1-2; TRBD1 matches 8 bases. The CDR3 is 10 amino acids. Trimming took 5 bases from V and 13 from J; bases not matched to a gene: 6. Per germline, CDR1 DFQATT and CDR2 SNEGSKA (reference sequence). The CDR3 region is CSAETGTGTF. The CDR3, as DNA: TGCAGTGCTGAGACCGGGACAGGCACCTTC.

This chain connects TRBV5-1 to TRBJ1-6; maybe TRBD1 (5 bases). The CDR3 is made up of 17 amino acids. The germline V gene has CDR1 SGHRS and CDR2 YFSETQ. Trimming cost V 4 bases and J 0 bases, with 14 bases left between them. The CDR3 spells CASSGTGLSSYNSPLHF. CDR3 bases: TGCGCCAGCAGCGGAACGGGACTAAGCTCCTATAATTCACCCCTCCACTTT.

The count of this clone is one. The genes are TRBV7-2 and TRBJ2-3, with TRBD1 matching over 9 bases. Germline V gives CDR1 SGHTA, CDR2 FQGNSA. The CDR3 has 14 amino acids. V lost 4 bases, J lost 3 bases, and 2 bases stayed unmatched. The CDR3: CASSSGQGTDTQYF. The DNA for the CDR3 is TGTGCCAGCAGCTCGGGACAGGGAACAGATACGCAGTATTTT.

This clone has just a few counts. The chain joins TRBV7-6 to TRBJ1-1; tentatively, D is TRBD1 (5 bases). Between the trimmed V and J ends, which lost 1 base and 0 bases, there was a span of 9 bases. CDR1 is SGHVS and CDR2 is FNYEAQ in the germline V gene. There are 15 residues in the CDR3. DNA of the CDR3: TGTGCCAGCAGCTTAGATGGGGGGGTGAACACTGAAGCTTTCTTT. This translates into CASSLDGGVNTEAFF.

About this clone itself: The sample has other DNA sequences that encode this CDR3 too. V usage is TRBV6-5 and J usage is TRBJ1-1; perhaps TRBD1 as D (6 bases). Trimming stripped 6 bases from V and 2 bases from J, with 10 bases between. This CDR3 is 13 amino acids long. Germline V gene sequence: CDR1 MNHEY, CDR2 SVGAGI. Here the CDR3 DNA reads TGTGCCAGCAGCGGACAGATTAACACTGAAGCTTTCTTT. The encoded protein is CASSGQINTEAFF.

The V gene is TRBV4-3, the J gene TRBJ1-2; TRBD1 agrees at 8 bases. The CDR3 has 16 amino acids. CDR1 is LGHNA and CDR2 is YSLEER in the germline V gene. V lost 1 base and J lost 4; bases outside the gene matches: 8. CDR3 residues: CASSQVGDRNPYGYTF. The CDR3 bases are TGCGCCAGCAGCCAAGTTGGGGACAGGAACCCCTATGGCTACACCTTC.

The chain employs TRBV6-1 and TRBJ2-3, with 11 bases lining up with TRBD2. CDR3 length: 14 residues. Germline values: CDR1 MNHNS, CDR2 SASEGT. J lost 4 bases, V lost 7 bases, and 4 bases had no gene match. CDR3 protein: CASNLAGGSDTQYF. In nucleotides, the CDR3 is TGTGCCAGCAACCTAGCGGGGGGCTCAGATACGCAGTATTTT.

The CDR3 reads CASRDGTGPEEQYF. CDR3 DNA sequence: TGCGCCAGCAGGGATGGGACAGGGCCCGAAGAGCAGTACTTC. V usage is TRBV5-1 and J usage is TRBJ2-7, with TRBD1 matching 9 bases. CDR3 size: 14 residues. Germline CDR1 and CDR2: SGHRS and YFSETQ. With 5 bases clipped from V and 7 bases from J, the junction kept 10 bases outside the gene matches.

This chain joins TRBV5-1 and TRBJ2-5; the match to TRBD1 covers 7 bases. Germline trimming cut 0 bases from V and 5 bases from J; bases unmatched to any gene: 7. CDR1 is SGHRS, CDR2 YFSETQ, per germline. The CDR3 has 15 amino acids. The CDR3 spells CASSLGDRVDETQYF. The CDR3 DNA sequence: TGCGCCAGCAGCTTGGGAGACAGGGTGGATGAGACCCAGTACTTC.

This clone was counted only a few times. The rearrangement uses TRBV30 and TRBJ1-1, with 7 bases fitting TRBD1. V shed 4 bases, J shed 1 base, and the junction held 6 bases outside the gene matches. The V gene's germline CDR1 is GTSNPN and CDR2 SVGIG (reference sequence). The CDR3 consists of 14 residues. CDR3 amino acids: CAWMLGTANTEAFF. The CDR3 DNA sequence: TGTGCCTGGATGCTTGGGACAGCGAACACTGAAGCTTTCTTT.

V and J are TRBV18 and TRBJ2-7; perhaps TRBD1 as D (6 bases). Germline V gives CDR1 KGHSH, CDR2 LQKENI. V was cut by 6 bases and J by 0 bases, with 18 bases left in between. CDR3 size: 16 residues. The CDR3 DNA is TGTGCCAGCTCTCAACCCGGACAGACAGCCTCCTACGAGCAGTACTTC. Its translation: CASSQPGQTASYEQYF.

This clone was seen once. The CDR3 DNA reads as TGTGCCTGGAGAGCCTCTCCCTGGGAGTACACCTTC. This gives the protein CAWRASPWEYTF. V and J are TRBV30 and TRBJ1-2; D remains unclear. The CDR3 totals 12 residues. CDR1 is GTSNPN, CDR2 SVGIG, per germline (reference sequence). V was cut by 3 bases and J by 11 bases, with 16 bases left in between. The variable domain in full, with the rest retrieved from reference TRBV30 and TRBJ1-2, is SQTIHQWPATLVQPVGSPLSLECTVEGTSNPNLYWYRQAAGRGLQLLFYSVGIGQISSEVPQNLSASRPQDRQFILSSKKLLLSDSGFYLCAWRASPWEYTFGSGTRLTVV.

This chain joins TRBV9 and TRBJ2-1; 12 nucleotides agree with TRBD2. V dropped 4 bases and J dropped 3; count of bases not matched to a gene: 14. The CDR3 is 19 amino acids. From germline, CDR1 is SGDLS and CDR2 YYNGEE. The CDR3 spells CASSFRLAGAFGDYNEQFF. The CDR3 DNA reads TGTGCCAGCAGCTTCCGACTAGCGGGGGCCTTCGGGGACTACAATGAGCAGTTCTTC. Drawing the rest from reference TRBV9 and TRBJ2-1, the complete variable domain is DSGVTQTPKHLITATGQRVTLRCSPRSGDLSVYWYQQSLDQGLQFLIQYYNGEERAKGNILERFSAQQFPDLHSELNLSSLELGDSALYFCASSFRLAGAFGDYNEQFFGPGTRLTVL.

The V and J genes are TRBV2 and TRBJ2-3; TRBD2 agrees at 9 bases. The CDR3 length is 13 residues. The germline V gene encodes CDR1 SNHLY and CDR2 FYNNEI. Unmatched junction bases numbered 4, after V lost 6 bases and J lost 6 bases. Here the CDR3 DNA reads TGTGCCAGCAGGACTAGCGGTGGGGATACGCAGTATTTT. It yields the protein CASRTSGGDTQYF. Full variable domain (missing parts from reference TRBV2 and TRBJ2-3): EPEVTQTPSHQVTQMGQEVILRCVPISNHLYFYWYRQILGQKVEFLVSFYNNEISEKSEIFDDQFSVERPDGSNFTLKIRSTKLEDSAMYFCASRTSGGDTQYFGPGTRLTVL.

The chain uses TRBV18 and TRBJ1-4; 8 bases fit TRBD1. Germline-derived CDR1 and CDR2 are KGHSH and LQKENI. V lost 3 bases and J lost 7; bases outside the gene matches: 7. This CDR3 has 15 residues. The CDR3 sequence: CASSPGTGPTEKLFF. The CDR3 DNA reads as TGTGCCAGCTCACCCGGGACAGGACCTACTGAAAAACTGTTTTTT.